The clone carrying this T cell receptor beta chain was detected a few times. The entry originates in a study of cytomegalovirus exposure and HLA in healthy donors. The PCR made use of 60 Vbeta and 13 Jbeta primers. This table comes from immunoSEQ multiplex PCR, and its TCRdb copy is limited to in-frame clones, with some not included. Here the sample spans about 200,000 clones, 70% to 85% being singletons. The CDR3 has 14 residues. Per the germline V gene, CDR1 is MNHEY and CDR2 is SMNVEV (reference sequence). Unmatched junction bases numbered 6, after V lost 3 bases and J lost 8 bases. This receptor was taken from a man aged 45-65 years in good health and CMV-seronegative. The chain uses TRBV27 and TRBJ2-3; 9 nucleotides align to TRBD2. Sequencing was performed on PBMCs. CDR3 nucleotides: TGTGCCAGCAGTTTTGCGGGAGGGCCCGGTACGCAGTATTTT. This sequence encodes CASSFAGGPGTQYF.